This entry lists 26 T cell receptor beta chains sequenced from one sample in a study of shared clonotypes between healthy human individuals. Sequenced by immunoSEQ multiplex PCR; TCRdb stores in-frame clones only, minus some. This sample carries roughly 2 million clones, roughly 95% of them seen once, and the ten largest clones take 0.13%. The sequenced sample consisted of naive CD4+ T cells sorted from blood. The subset: CD45RA+ positively selected. The origin of the receptors is a man aged 18 to 35 in good health.

The chain has TRBV29-1 and TRBJ2-7; either TRBD1 or TRBD2 may supply D (6 bases each). This CDR3 contains 15 residues. Germline CDR1 is SQVTM and CDR2 is ANQGSEA. The V end was cut by 5 bases, the J end by 3 bases, with 20 bases between. The CDR3 region has the DNA TGCAGCGTTTATAATACAGGAGGGGGGTACTACGAGCAGTACTTC. Its protein product is CSVYNTGGGYYEQYF.

The rearrangement links TRBV10-2 to TRBJ2-1, with 12 positions matching TRBD2. Germline V gene data show CDR1 as WSHSY and CDR2 as SAAADI. The CDR3 runs 16 residues. The V segment lost 7 bases and the J segment 4 bases; nucleotides outside the gene matches: 8. The CDR3 reads CASKASSGGAYNEQFF. The CDR3 region has the DNA TGCGCCAGCAAAGCTTCTAGCGGGGGGGCGTACAATGAGCAGTTCTTC.

V is TRBV5-1 and J is TRBJ2-3; D gene unclear. V dropped 0 bases and J dropped 3 bases, with 8 bases sitting between them. CDR1 is SGHRS and CDR2 is YFSETQ in the germline V gene. This CDR3 is built from 14 residues. CDR3 amino acids: CASSLATETDTQYF. CDR3 in DNA: TGCGCCAGCAGCTTGGCCACGGAAACAGATACGCAGTATTTT.

This clone is a singleton in its sample. The chain has TRBV19 and TRBJ1-6; weak D call: TRBD1 (6 bases). Germline CDR1 is LNHDA and CDR2 is SQIVND (reference sequence). CDR3 size: 16 residues. V was cut by 1 base and J by 6 bases, with 13 bases left in between. For the CDR3, the DNA is TGTGCCAGTAGTATAGGATCGGGGGCCCGTAATTCACCCCTCCACTTT. This gives the protein CASSIGSGARNSPLHF.

This chain joins TRBV29-1 and TRBJ1-2, with no clear D. The germline V gene has CDR1 SQVTM and CDR2 ANQGSEA. V gave up 6 bases and J gave up 1 base, with 9 bases separating them. This CDR3 region has 12 residues. The CDR3 DNA is TGCAGCGTGCGGGAGCTTAACTATGGCTACACCTTC. Translation gives CSVRELNYGYTF.

V usage is TRBV2 and J usage is TRBJ2-2; 7 bases align to TRBD1. The CDR3 spans 16 residues. CDR1 is SNHLY and CDR2 is FYNNEI in the germline V gene. The J segment lost 1 base and the V segment lost 5 bases, leaving 7 bases of the junction unmatched. The CDR3 spells CASSFTGALNTGELFF. For the CDR3, the DNA is TGTGCCAGCAGTTTTACAGGGGCCTTGAACACCGGGGAGCTGTTTTTT.

The rearrangement uses TRBV28 and TRBJ1-5; no clear D gene. Trimming took 3 bases from V and 7 from J, leaving 7 bases between them. The V gene's germline CDR1 is MDHEN and CDR2 SYDVKM. The CDR3 totals 12 residues. As DNA, the CDR3 is TGTGCCAGCAGTTTCCCCCCCCAGCCCCAGCATTTT. The encoded protein is CASSFPPQPQHF.

This clone was recorded only once. The J gene is TRBJ2-1, the V gene TRBV5-4, with D perhaps being TRBD1 or TRBD2 (5 bases each). Germline V gene data show CDR1 as SGHNT and CDR2 as YYREEE (reference sequence). The CDR3 extends over 14 amino acids. V was trimmed by 4 bases and J by 9 bases, leaving 17 bases between them. CDR3: CASSQKSGGGEQFF. The CDR3, as DNA: TGTGCCAGCAGCCAGAAAAGCGGTGGGGGTGAGCAGTTCTTC.

The chain carries TRBV7-2 and TRBJ2-1, with a possible D match to TRBD1 (6 bases). The CDR3 length is 14 residues. Per germline, CDR1 SGHTA and CDR2 FQGNSA. Trimming stripped 1 base from V and 6 bases from J, with 10 bases between. CDR3: CASSLDRALNEQFF. The CDR3 nucleotides read TGTGCCAGCAGCTTAGACAGGGCCCTCAATGAGCAGTTCTTC.

The gene calls are TRBV2 and TRBJ2-3; TRBD1 might be the D (6 bases). CDR3 size: 15 residues. Germline CDR1 is SNHLY and CDR2 is FYNNEI. Deletions cut 2 bases from V and 4 bases from J, with 13 bases between. For the CDR3, the DNA is TGTGCCAGCAGTGAACAACAGGGAGTGTCAGATACGCAGTATTTT. As protein: CASSEQQGVSDTQYF.

This chain connects TRBV11-2 to TRBJ2-7; D perhaps matches TRBD2 (6 bases). The germline V and J ends were trimmed by 5 bases and 5 bases, with 10 bases remaining between them. Germline CDR1 reads SGHAT; CDR2 reads FQNNGV. The CDR3 spans 12 residues. CDR3 DNA sequence: TGTGCCAGCAGCCGACTAGTCCACGAGCAGTACTTC. Translated: CASSRLVHEQYF.

This chain links TRBV30 with TRBJ2-5, with D possibly TRBD2 on 5 matching bases. Trimming removed 2 bases from V and 7 bases from J, with 11 bases in between. CDR3 size: 12 residues. Germline values: CDR1 GTSNPN, CDR2 SVGIG (reference sequence). The CDR3 sequence: CAWSQAAGTQYF. CDR3 nucleotides: TGTGCCTGGAGTCAAGCGGCGGGGACCCAGTACTTC.

The chain is built from TRBV5-1 and TRBJ1-2; D might be TRBD1 (6 bases). V was trimmed by 6 bases and J by 4 bases, leaving 16 bases between them. There are 14 residues in the CDR3. Germline values: CDR1 SGHRS, CDR2 YFSETQ. The CDR3 DNA reads TGCGCCAGCAAGGTTGACAGGCAGCCCTATGGCTACACCTTC. Its protein is CASKVDRQPYGYTF.

Note on this clone: Other DNA sequences in the same sample also yield this CDR3. V gene TRBV9 combines with J gene TRBJ1-2, with D possibly matching TRBD1 (6 bases). This CDR3 has 13 residues. V gave up 4 bases and J gave up 4 bases, with 11 bases separating them. Germline lookup yields CDR1 SGDLS and CDR2 YYNGEE. The CDR3: CASSPGQPYGYTF. The CDR3 DNA reads as TGTGCCAGCAGCCCCGGACAGCCCTATGGCTACACCTTC.

This clone has a single count. The chain links TRBV2 to TRBJ2-7; D tentatively fits TRBD1 or TRBD2 (5 bases each). In germline, CDR1 is SNHLY, CDR2 FYNNEI. There are 14 residues in the CDR3. Between the trimmed V and J ends, which lost 5 bases and 0 bases, there was a span of 11 bases. The CDR3 loop is CASSLSGTSYEQYF. As DNA, the CDR3 is TGTGCCAGCAGTCTCTCCGGGACCTCCTACGAGCAGTACTTC. The full variable domain, completed using reference TRBV2 and TRBJ2-7, is EPEVTQTPSHQVTQMGQEVILRCVPISNHLYFYWYRQILGQKVEFLVSFYNNEISEKSEIFDDQFSVERPDGSNFTLKIRSTKLEDSAMYFCASSLSGTSYEQYFGPGTRLTVT.

The gene calls are TRBV5-1 and TRBJ2-3; 7 bases align to TRBD1. Germline CDR1 and CDR2: SGHRS and YFSETQ. This CDR3 contains 14 residues. V lost 7 bases and J lost 2; bases outside the gene matches: 7. CDR3 sequence: CASQTGTPTDTQYF. The DNA for the CDR3 is TGCGCCAGCCAGACAGGGACCCCCACAGATACGCAGTATTTT.

The chain uses TRBV6-5 and TRBJ1-4; D ambiguous. V dropped 0 bases and J dropped 5 bases, with 13 bases sitting between them. Per germline, CDR1 MNHEY and CDR2 SVGAGI. The CDR3 is 16 amino acids. This CDR3 reads CASSYSGTAINEKLFF. The CDR3 bases are TGTGCCAGCAGTTACTCTGGAACAGCGATAAATGAAAAACTGTTTTTT.

This clone occurred a few times. The rearrangement joins TRBV19 to TRBJ2-2; 7 bases fit TRBD1. J was trimmed by 6 bases and V by 3 bases; bases with no gene match: 4. This CDR3 contains 14 residues. Germline V gene sequence: CDR1 LNHDA, CDR2 SQIVND (reference sequence). CDR3 in DNA: TGTGCCAGTAGTATTGACAGGGTGGCCGGGGAGCTGTTTTTT. Translating gives CASSIDRVAGELFF.

The rearrangement links TRBV6-5 to TRBJ1-2; 7 bases map to TRBD1. Germline CDR1 is MNHEY and CDR2 is SVGAGI. Trimming removed 5 bases from V and 5 bases from J; junction bases left unmatched: 5. This CDR3 has 13 residues. The CDR3 protein is CASSTTGRYGYTF. CDR3 sequence (DNA): TGTGCCAGCAGTACGACAGGGAGGTATGGCTACACCTTC.

This CDR3 is CASSLFPGGEREWGNQPQHF. CDR3 in DNA: TGTGCCAGCAGTTTATTCCCGGGAGGGGAACGTGAGTGGGGCAATCAGCCCCAGCATTTT. J is TRBJ1-5 and V is TRBV28; weak D call: TRBD1 (5 bases). The CDR3 contains 20 residues. Trimming left V 1 base short and J 2 bases short, with 24 bases between. Germline assignment: CDR1 MDHEN and CDR2 SYDVKM.

The chain carries TRBV5-4 and TRBJ2-5, with D possibly being TRBD1 (6 bases). This CDR3 comprises 14 residues. Trimming took off 6 bases at V and 9 bases at J, with 21 bases between the two ends. The V gene's germline CDR1 is SGHNT and CDR2 YYREEE (reference sequence). The CDR3 reads CASTPRDTTGAQYF. As DNA, the CDR3 is TGTGCCAGCACCCCCCGGGACACGACTGGGGCCCAGTACTTC.

This chain connects TRBV7-9 to TRBJ1-1; D may be TRBD1 (6 bases). Germline lookup yields CDR1 SEHNR and CDR2 FQNEAQ (reference sequence). Deletions cut 4 bases from V and 6 bases from J, with 15 bases between. The CDR3 runs to 14 residues. CDR3 nucleotides: TGTGCCAGCAGCTCATGGCCGGGGGGCCCTGAAGCTTTCTTT. Its translation is CASSSWPGGPEAFF.

The chain joins TRBV28 to TRBJ1-4, with D unresolved. Trimming left V 3 bases short and J 4 bases short, with 15 bases between. The CDR3 has 16 amino acids. The germline CDR1 and CDR2 sequences are MDHEN and SYDVKM. The CDR3 here is CASSFMKGGLNEKLFF. CDR3 in DNA: TGTGCCAGCAGTTTTATGAAGGGTGGTCTTAATGAAAAACTGTTTTTT.

This clone has only a few counts. This sequence joins TRBV20-1 and TRBJ2-2, with D hard to call. V lost 3 bases and J 5 bases, leaving 4 bases between the germline ends. The CDR3 is made up of 11 amino acids. Germline CDR1 is DFQATT and CDR2 is SNEGSKA (reference sequence). The CDR3 region is CSASLTGELFF. CDR3 sequence (DNA): TGCAGTGCTAGTCTTACCGGGGAGCTGTTTTTT.

The chain employs TRBV7-9 and TRBJ2-5; 8 bases map to TRBD1. This CDR3 region has 14 residues. V lost 4 bases to trimming and J lost 3 bases; unmatched junction nucleotides: 4. Germline lookup yields CDR1 SEHNR and CDR2 FQNEAQ (reference sequence). The CDR3 loop is CASSSDRGKETQYF. DNA for the CDR3: TGTGCCAGCAGCTCAGACAGGGGAAAAGAGACCCAGTACTTC. Based on the CDR3 plus reference TRBV7-9 and TRBJ2-5, the full variable domain is DTGVSQNPRHKITKRGQNVTFRCDPISEHNRLYWYRQTLGQGPEFLTYFQNEAQLEKSRLLSDRFSAERPKGSFSTLEIQRTEQGDSAMYLCASSSDRGKETQYFGPGTRLLVL.

The V gene is TRBV10-3, the J gene TRBJ1-2, with D hard to call. The V gene lost 5 bases and the J gene lost 6 bases, with 10 bases spanning the gap. The CDR3 contains 12 residues. Germline loops: CDR1 ENHRY, CDR2 SYGVKD. The CDR3 nucleotides are TGTGCCATCAGTTCCTCAGACGATGGCTACACCTTC. Its translation is CAISSSDDGYTF.